What follows is one T cell receptor (beta chain) and its context. This record belongs to a study of blood T cell repertoires in COVID-19. About the study: There were acute and convalescent COVID-19 samples, and they came from the United States, Italy and Spain. PBMCs, B-cell-depleted T cells, or T cells provided the cDNA or gDNA that made up the material.

The authors' processing: The authors estimated nucleated cell counts from reference gene primer amplification. TCRdb's table, derived via immunoSEQ multiplex PCR, lists solely in-frame clones and lacks some. V, J and clone size were drawn from that table, and D and trimming were deduced from the DNA. The data contain 200,000 or so clones, over 75% of them singletons. The V and J ends lost 7 bases and 1 base respectively, with 7 bases between them. CDR3 size: 13 residues. Germline CDR1 and CDR2: LGHDT and YNNKEL (reference sequence). The TCR comes from a human donor with active or convalescent COVID-19. The donor label of this sample is uncertain. Sequenced material: peripheral blood. V and J are TRBV3-1 (or the pseudogene TRBV3-2) and TRBJ2-2; D unresolved. DNA for the CDR3: TGTGCCAGCAACCACCTGAACACCGGGGAGCTGTTTTTT. As protein: CASNHLNTGELFF.